The 14 T cell receptor beta chains given below trace back to one sample, sequenced in a study of CD8+ T cells in alopecia areata. Treatment in this sample: oral pan-JAK inhibitor, 5-10 mg twice daily. In each case, RNA was isolated and then reverse transcribed into cDNA as the sequencing template. The protocol was immunoSEQ multiplex PCR, while the TCRdb copy is restricted to in-frame clones and leaves out a portion. The top ten hold approximately 1.3% of the sample, which has 150,000 to 200,000 clones, roughly three fifths seen once. The sample here was CD4+ T cells sorted from blood, taken around week 50, from a patient treated with tofacitinib. These receptors were collected from a human donor with alopecia areata.

In regard to this clone: This same CDR3 is encoded by further DNA sequences in the sample. J is TRBJ2-7 and V is TRBV18, with TRBD2 matching over 7 bases. V lost 6 bases and J lost 6; bases outside the gene matches: 5. Germline V CDR1 and CDR2: KGHSH, LQKENI. This CDR3 has 12 residues. The CDR3 bases are TGTGCCAGCTCTCCGAGGGAGGGCGAGCAGTACTTC. Encoded protein: CASSPREGEQYF.

This chain connects TRBV14 to TRBJ2-5; 7 bases match TRBD2. V gave up 4 bases and J gave up 6 bases; unmatched junction bases: 5. This CDR3 comprises 13 residues. Per germline, CDR1 SGHDN and CDR2 FVKESK. CDR3 residues: CASSPGTIQTQYF. The CDR3 DNA reads as TGTGCCAGCAGCCCAGGGACTATTCAGACCCAGTACTTC.

V and J are TRBV5-4 and TRBJ1-2; 9 bases map to TRBD1. V shed 4 bases, J shed 3 bases, and the junction held 1 base outside the gene matches. In germline, CDR1 is SGHNT, CDR2 YYREEE (reference sequence). This CDR3 has 13 residues. CDR3 sequence (DNA): TGTGCCAGCAGCCGGACAGGGGACTATGGCTACACCTTC. Its translation: CASSRTGDYGYTF.

The chain is built from TRBV29-1 and TRBJ1-2; the match to TRBD1 covers 9 bases. This CDR3 comprises 12 residues. CDR1 is SQVTM and CDR2 is ANQGSEA in the germline V gene. Trimming took 6 bases from V and 5 from J; bases not matched to a gene: 4. In DNA form, the CDR3 reads TGCAGCGTAGAGACAGGGGGATATGGCTACACCTTC. It specifies CSVETGGYGYTF.

The rearrangement links TRBV7-9 to TRBJ2-1; unclear D gene. The length of the CDR3 is 9 residues. Trimming left V 8 bases short and J 8 bases short, with 4 bases between. CDR1 is SEHNR, CDR2 FQNEAQ, per germline (reference sequence). In DNA form, the CDR3 reads TGTGCCAGCTTCTATGAGCAGTTCTTC. Its translation is CASFYEQFF.

As DNA, the CDR3 is TGTGCCGGATGGACAGAGCAGAATTCACCCCTCCACTTT. Its translation is CAGWTEQNSPLHF. The chain combines TRBV2 with TRBJ1-6, with D possibly matching TRBD1 (6 bases). Germline CDR1 SNHLY, CDR2 FYNNEI. This CDR3 spans 13 amino acids. Trimming took off 11 bases at V and 7 bases at J, with 15 bases between the two ends.

This sequence joins TRBV9 and TRBJ1-4; D is unresolved. Between the trimmed V and J ends, which lost 2 bases and 8 bases, there was a span of 13 bases. This CDR3 is built from 14 residues. Per germline, CDR1 SGDLS and CDR2 YYNGEE. The CDR3 sequence: CASSVGHTGEKLFF. For the CDR3, the DNA is TGTGCCAGCAGCGTGGGTCACACGGGGGAAAAACTGTTTTTT.

The CDR3 reads CAWSSGLDYEQYF. The CDR3 DNA is TGTGCCTGGAGTTCGGGTCTGGACTACGAGCAGTACTTC. V is TRBV30 and J is TRBJ2-7; D unclear. Germline V lookup: CDR1 GTSNPN, CDR2 SVGIG (reference sequence). This CDR3 region has 13 residues. Trimming took off 2 bases at V and 3 bases at J, with 11 bases between the two ends.

This chain links TRBV27 with TRBJ2-7; D is undetermined. The V end lost 6 bases, the J end lost 3 bases, and 18 bases lay between the germline ends. Looked up from germline, CDR1 is MNHEY and CDR2 is SMNVEV (reference sequence). CDR3 length: 15 residues. The CDR3 sequence: CASSSPGSTNYEQYF. CDR3 in DNA: TGTGCCAGCAGCTCCCCAGGTAGCACGAACTACGAGCAGTACTTC.

The chain joins TRBV27 to TRBJ2-2, with a tentative D call TRBD2 (6 bases). Trimming took off 1 base at V and 6 bases at J, with 12 bases between the two ends. The CDR3 runs to 15 residues. The germline gives CDR1 MNHEY, CDR2 SMNVEV (reference sequence). This CDR3 reads CASSLYWGVAGELFF. CDR3 sequence (DNA): TGTGCCAGCAGTTTATACTGGGGGGTAGCCGGGGAGCTGTTTTTT.

Worth noting for this clone: The sample has other DNA sequences that encode this CDR3 too. This chain uses TRBV11-2 with TRBJ2-3; no firm D call. The germline V gene has CDR1 SGHAT and CDR2 FQNNGV. The CDR3 spans 12 residues. The V end was cut by 5 bases, the J end by 5 bases, with 8 bases between. DNA of the CDR3: TGTGCCAGCAGCCCCCAAGTAGATACGCAGTATTTT. Encoded protein: CASSPQVDTQYF.

The genes are TRBV7-2 and TRBJ1-4, with D possibly being TRBD1 (5 bases). Germline CDR1 SGHTA, CDR2 FQGNSA. The CDR3 has 15 amino acids. V was shortened by 8 bases and J by 2 bases, with 15 bases between the two germline ends. This CDR3 is CASRTLGDTNEKLFF. DNA of the CDR3: TGTGCCAGCCGAACCTTGGGGGATACTAATGAAAAACTGTTTTTT.

In this sample, this clone turned up a few times. J is TRBJ2-1 and V is TRBV5-6; TRBD1 matches 8 bases. Germline loops: CDR1 SGHDT, CDR2 YYEEEE. Trimming removed 0 bases from V and 6 bases from J; junction bases left unmatched: 5. The CDR3 extends over 15 amino acids. The CDR3 bases are TGTGCCAGCAGCTTGGTGGGCAGGGGGCCCAATGAGCAGTTCTTC. This encodes CASSLVGRGPNEQFF.

This clone was found once. The genes are TRBV9 and TRBJ1-1; maybe TRBD1 (5 bases). Germline CDR1 reads SGDLS; CDR2 reads YYNGEE. The CDR3 spans 14 residues. Trimming stripped 0 bases from V and 3 bases from J, with 9 bases between. CDR3 sequence: CASSVGPGHTEAFF. CDR3 coding DNA: TGTGCCAGCAGCGTAGGTCCAGGGCACACTGAAGCTTTCTTT.